This T cell receptor beta chain emerged from a study of monozygotic twins with cystic fibrosis. Study summary: Roughly 2.8 micrograms of fragmented DNA underwent approximately 15 PCR cycles for library preparation.

Profiling relied on immunoSEQ multiplex PCR, and the TCRdb table lists in-frame clones only, not all of them. The profile shows roughly 23,000 clones, around nine tenths of them singletons. Input material: blood. This clonotype was obtained from a woman between 25 and 40 years old with cystic fibrosis.

CDR3 in amino acids: CASSLGSTQGAGNTIYF. Here the CDR3 DNA reads TGCGCCAGCAGCTTGGGCTCTACCCAGGGAGCTGGAAACACCATATATTTT. The V and J genes are TRBV5-1 and TRBJ1-3; D might be TRBD1 (5 bases). Trimming stripped 0 bases from V and 2 bases from J, with 15 bases between. Germline lookup yields CDR1 SGHRS and CDR2 YFSETQ. This CDR3 region has 17 residues.